These 25 T cell receptor beta chains came from one sample sequenced in a study of CD8+ T cells in alopecia areata. Following extraction, RNA underwent reverse transcription to cDNA, which served as the sequencing template. Only in-frame clones appear in the TCRdb table, and some are missing; sequencing was by immunoSEQ multiplex PCR. Here the sample spans more than 110,000 clones, 58% being singletons. The source material was CD4+ T cells sorted from blood, sampled at week 0. All receptors derive from a human donor with alopecia areata.

The chain uses TRBV7-2 and TRBJ2-2; D is unresolved. The CDR3 runs 15 residues. V shed 2 bases and J shed 5 bases, with 12 bases lying between them. CDR1 and CDR2 from the germline V gene are SGHTA and FQGNSA. CDR3 sequence reads: CASSLLWGFTGELFF. For the CDR3, the DNA is TGTGCCAGCAGCTTATTGTGGGGTTTTACCGGGGAGCTGTTTTTT.

This chain uses TRBV6-6 with TRBJ2-7, with 7 bases aligning to TRBD2. The V gene's germline CDR1 is MNHNY and CDR2 SVGAGI (reference sequence). V lost 5 bases, J lost 6 bases, and 7 bases stayed unmatched. The CDR3 is 13 amino acids. Written as DNA, the CDR3 is TGTGCCAGCAGTCCCAGACTAGCTGCCGAGCAGTACTTC. Translation: CASSPRLAAEQYF.

The V call is TRBV30, the J call TRBJ2-5; 8 nucleotides match TRBD2. With 2 bases clipped from V and 5 bases from J, the junction kept 7 bases outside the gene matches. Germline V gene data show CDR1 as GTSNPN and CDR2 as SVGIG (reference sequence). The CDR3 is made up of 14 amino acids. The CDR3: CAWSPSGGLETQYF. CDR3 DNA: TGTGCCTGGAGTCCCAGCGGGGGTTTGGAGACCCAGTACTTC. The entire variable domain, with the rest obtained from reference TRBV30 and TRBJ2-5, is as follows: SQTIHQWPATLVQPVGSPLSLECTVEGTSNPNLYWYRQAAGRGLQLLFYSVGIGQISSEVPQNLSASRPQDRQFILSSKKLLLSDSGFYLCAWSPSGGLETQYFGPGTRLLVL.

This chain connects TRBV18 to TRBJ1-5; D possibly corresponds to TRBD1 (5 bases). Per germline, CDR1 KGHSH and CDR2 LQKENI. Trimming stripped 2 bases from V and 5 bases from J, with 16 bases between. CDR3 length: 16 amino acids. The CDR3 reads CASSPGGPNTHQPQHF. In nucleotides, the CDR3 is TGTGCCAGCTCACCAGGGGGACCAAACACACATCAGCCCCAGCATTTT.

This clone was detected only a few times. This sample includes further DNA sequences coding for the same CDR3. The chain carries TRBV29-1 and TRBJ1-6; 9 bases align to TRBD1. Looked up from germline, CDR1 is SQVTM and CDR2 is ANQGSEA. There are 13 residues in the CDR3. V gave up 4 bases and J gave up 7 bases; unmatched junction bases: 2. In DNA, the CDR3 is TGCAGCGTTGGACAGGGGGGAAATTCACCCCTCCACTTT. Protein product: CSVGQGGNSPLHF.

By share, this clone ranks as medium-sized. V gene TRBV7-9 combines with J gene TRBJ2-2; no reliable D call. V lost 4 bases and J lost 6, with 6 bases in between. Germline V gene lookup returns CDR1 SEHNR and CDR2 FQNEAQ (reference sequence). CDR3 length: 12 residues. The CDR3 nucleotides are TGTGCCAGCAGCTCGGACGCCGGGGAGCTGTTTTTT. Amino acid sequence: CASSSDAGELFF.

The chain links TRBV10-3 to TRBJ2-1; D may be TRBD2 (6 bases). CDR1 ENHRY and CDR2 SYGVKD come from the germline V gene. Trimming took off 6 bases at V and 2 bases at J, with 8 bases between the two ends. CDR3 length: 13 residues. CDR3 region: CAISREAYNEQFF. In DNA, the CDR3 is TGTGCCATCAGCAGGGAGGCCTACAATGAGCAGTTCTTC.

This clone was picked up a small number of times. Within the sample, other DNA sequences also encode this same CDR3. The V and J genes are TRBV18 and TRBJ2-5; D call uncertain. The CDR3 covers 11 residues. Trimming removed 3 bases from V and 2 bases from J, with 1 base in between. Germline lookup yields CDR1 KGHSH and CDR2 LQKENI. CDR3 sequence: CASSPQETQYF. Here the CDR3 DNA reads TGTGCCAGCTCACCTCAAGAGACCCAGTACTTC. The full variable domain, in which reference TRBV18 and TRBJ2-5 provide the parts outside the CDR3, is NAGVMQNPRHLVRRRGQEARLRCSPMKGHSHVYWYRQLPEEGLKFMVYLQKENIIDESGMPKERFSAEFPKEGPSILRIQQVVRGDSAAYFCASSPQETQYFGPGTRLLVL.

This clone showed up just once. The chain couples TRBV7-9 to TRBJ1-1; no reliable D call. Germline V gene lookup returns CDR1 SEHNR and CDR2 FQNEAQ (reference sequence). Trimming left V 0 bases short and J 1 base short, with 9 bases between. The CDR3 spans 15 residues. The CDR3 loop reads CASSLARAGNTEAFF. The CDR3 coding sequence is TGTGCCAGCAGCTTAGCACGGGCGGGGAACACTGAAGCTTTCTTT.

The CDR3 loop is CASSYSPFSIKYF. Written as DNA, the CDR3 is TGTGCCAGCAGTTACTCGCCCTTCTCTATCAAGTACTTC. The rearrangement uses TRBV6-5 and TRBJ2-4; D unresolved. Per germline, CDR1 MNHEY and CDR2 SVGAGI. The length of the CDR3 is 13 residues. V was pared by 0 bases and J by 14 bases, with 14 bases between.

In this sample, this clone turned up a few times. Other nucleotide sequences from this sample produce the same CDR3. The V gene is TRBV30, the J gene TRBJ2-7, with D unresolved. V shed 0 bases and J shed 3 bases, with 3 bases lying between them. The V gene's germline CDR1 is GTSNPN and CDR2 SVGIG (reference sequence). This CDR3 has 11 residues. This CDR3 is CAWSVRYEQYF. CDR3 in DNA: TGTGCCTGGAGTGTTCGCTACGAGCAGTACTTC.

The CDR3 loop is CASSLAGASDTQYF. The CDR3 DNA is TGCGCCAGCAGCTTGGCCGGCGCCAGTGATACGCAGTATTTT. The genes are TRBV5-1 and TRBJ2-3; D unresolved. The CDR3 loop spans 14 amino acids. Germline V gives CDR1 SGHRS, CDR2 YFSETQ. Trimming removed 0 bases from V and 6 bases from J, with 11 bases in between. The complete variable domain, with remaining parts taken from reference TRBV5-1 and TRBJ2-3, reads KAGVTQTPRYLIKTRGQQVTLSCSPISGHRSVSWYQQTPGQGLQFLFEYFSETQRNKGNFPGRFSGRQFSNSRSEMNVSTLELGDSALYLCASSLAGASDTQYFGPGTRLTVL.

This clone has a count of ten or more. The rearrangement joins TRBV4-3 to TRBJ2-1; 13 bases are a match to TRBD2. The V gene end was trimmed by 0 bases and the J gene end by 14 bases; junction bases not matched to a gene: 4. The CDR3 runs 14 residues. Germline lookup yields CDR1 LGHNA and CDR2 YSLEER. The CDR3 DNA sequence: TGCGCCAGCAGCCAAGATCAGACTAGCGGGGGGAAGTTCTTC. Its translation is CASSQDQTSGGKFF.

This clone has only a few counts. The chain couples TRBV29-1 to TRBJ2-3; D gene uncertain. The CDR3 runs 9 residues. Germline V gene sequence: CDR1 SQVTM, CDR2 ANQGSEA. CDR3: CPPSDTQYF. The CDR3 DNA sequence: TGCCCCCCGTCAGATACGCAGTATTTT.

This clone was seen once. The rearrangement joins TRBV5-4 to TRBJ1-6; D not certain. The length of the CDR3 is 13 residues. V was cut by 0 bases and J by 10 bases, with 8 bases left in between. From germline, CDR1 is SGHNT and CDR2 YYREEE (reference sequence). CDR3 sequence reads: CASSLGPDSPLHF. The CDR3 bases are TGTGCCAGCAGCTTGGGACCCGACTCACCCCTCCACTTT. Supplemented by reference TRBV5-4 and TRBJ1-6, the full variable domain reads ETGVTQSPTHLIKTRGQQVTLRCSSQSGHNTVSWYQQALGQGPQFIFQYYREEENGRGNFPPRFSGLQFPNYSSELNVNALELDDSALYLCASSLGPDSPLHFGNGTRLTVT.

The genes are TRBV10-3 and TRBJ2-6; no firm D call. The CDR3 loop spans 15 amino acids. Germline V lookup: CDR1 ENHRY, CDR2 SYGVKD. V was trimmed by 3 bases and J by 1 base, leaving 7 bases between them. CDR3 bases: TGTGCCATCAGTGATCAAGGATCTGGGGCCAACGTCCTGACTTTC. Its protein product is CAISDQGSGANVLTF.

The chain has TRBV10-3 and TRBJ2-5, with unresolved D. From germline, CDR1 is ENHRY and CDR2 SYGVKD. This CDR3 has 13 amino acids. V was clipped by 8 bases and J by 1 base, with 11 bases between them. The CDR3 protein is CAIGKASQETQYF. Written as DNA, the CDR3 is TGTGCCATCGGGAAGGCAAGCCAAGAGACCCAGTACTTC.

This clone was counted a few times. This chain uses TRBV10-3 with TRBJ2-7; no reliable D call. CDR3 length: 12 residues. Trimming pared 8 bases from V and 1 base from J, leaving 9 bases between. Germline V gives CDR1 ENHRY, CDR2 SYGVKD. For the CDR3, the DNA is TGTGCCATCGCGGACGGATCCTACGAGCAGTACTTC. Residues: CAIADGSYEQYF.

The V call is TRBV2, the J call TRBJ1-2, with TRBD1 as a possible D gene (5 bases). The V gene's germline CDR1 is SNHLY and CDR2 FYNNEI. V was trimmed by 3 bases and J by 4 bases, leaving 12 bases between them. The CDR3 contains 14 residues. The CDR3 is CASSESGTAYGYTF. The CDR3 DNA reads as TGTGCCAGCAGTGAGTCCGGGACTGCCTATGGCTACACCTTC.

The V call is TRBV9, the J call TRBJ1-1, with D maybe TRBD1 (6 bases). Germline V gene lookup returns CDR1 SGDLS and CDR2 YYNGEE. This CDR3 spans 13 amino acids. V was shortened by 7 bases and J by 4 bases, with 14 bases between the two germline ends. CDR3: CASGRTGITEAFF. CDR3 sequence (DNA): TGTGCCAGCGGAAGAACAGGGATCACTGAAGCTTTCTTT.

This sequence joins TRBV10-3 and TRBJ2-3; a weak D match, TRBD1 (5 bases). Deletions cut 2 bases from V and 2 bases from J, with 8 bases between. CDR1 is ENHRY and CDR2 is SYGVKD in the germline V gene. The CDR3 runs to 14 residues. CDR3 nucleotides: TGTGCCATCAGTGAGGGACACAACACAGATACGCAGTATTTT. Translation gives CAISEGHNTDTQYF.

V is TRBV2 and J is TRBJ1-4; D unclear. Germline lookup yields CDR1 SNHLY and CDR2 FYNNEI. V was cut by 8 bases and J by 5 bases, with 3 bases left in between. The CDR3 loop spans 10 amino acids. The CDR3 bases are TGTGCCAGCGCGAATGAAAAACTGTTTTTT. Translating it yields CASANEKLFF.

As for this clone: At one end, the junction sequence differs from germline, possibly due to a read error. This chain links TRBV29-1 with TRBJ2-5; D possibly corresponds to TRBD1 (6 bases). CDR1 and CDR2 from the germline V gene are SQVTM and ANQGSEA. The CDR3 has 12 amino acids. Written as DNA, the CDR3 is TGCAGCGTGGAAGACAGGAGTAGGACCCAGTACTTC. Protein sequence: CSVEDRSRTQYF.

The V call is TRBV30, the J call TRBJ2-1; TRBD1 might be the D (5 bases). Trimming left V 4 bases short and J 7 bases short, with 8 bases between. This CDR3 is 11 amino acids long. Looked up from germline, CDR1 is GTSNPN and CDR2 is SVGIG (reference sequence). DNA of the CDR3: TGTGCCTGGACAGGGTTAAATGAGCAGTTCTTC. It yields the protein CAWTGLNEQFF.

V usage is TRBV6-4 and J usage is TRBJ1-2; perhaps TRBD1 as D (5 bases). The CDR3 contains 13 residues. Germline-derived CDR1 and CDR2 are MRHNA and SNTAGT. The germline V and J ends were trimmed by 10 bases and 4 bases, with 16 bases remaining between them. The CDR3 DNA reads TGTGCCACCAGGCGGGAAGGGGCCTATGGCTACACCTTC. Its translation: CATRREGAYGYTF.